The entry below gives a single T cell receptor (beta chain) sequence along with its context. What it binds is unknown. The entry originates in a study of CD8+ T cells in alopecia areata. Study as a whole: Oral tofacitinib, 5 to 10 mg twice daily, was given in an open-label trial.

Collection of lesional scalp punch biopsies and peripheral blood was performed in alopecia areata patients. V gave up 0 bases and J gave up 8 bases, with 10 bases separating them. The CDR3 has 12 amino acids. Germline CDR1 reads GTSNPN; CDR2 reads SVGIG (reference sequence). TCR sequencing used cDNA made by reverse transcription of extracted RNA. Sequencing used immunoSEQ multiplex PCR; TCRdb keeps in-frame clones, though not all of them. This table holds around 140,000 clones, around 49% found once. Study-wide points: Sequenced scalp T cells also include alphabeta T cells resident in normal skin.

The TCR comes from a human donor with alopecia areata. The starting material was CD4+ T cells sorted from blood, obtained at week 0. The V call is TRBV30, the J call TRBJ1-2; D call uncertain. The CDR3 DNA reads TGTGCCTGGAGTGTAATTGGCAGGGGCTACACCTTC. Protein: CAWSVIGRGYTF.